This T cell receptor (beta chain) was sequenced in a study of PD-1 blockade in classical Hodgkin lymphoma. Method: immunoSEQ multiplex PCR; TCRdb's copy keeps in-frame clones and lacks some. The sample consists of tens of thousands of clones, 85% to 90% of them appearing once. About this clone itself: The antigen is not known.

Study-wide points: The study found that TCR diversity rose significantly by C4D1 in CD4+ but not CD8+ cells. Reasons behind the repertoire differences stay unclear, perhaps disease activity or earlier therapy.

After removal of 3 bases from V and 14 bases from J, the junction contained 10 bases not matched to a gene. The CDR3 has 14 amino acids. Germline-derived CDR1 and CDR2 are ENHRY and SYGVKD. After autologous stem cell transplantation all patients relapsed, and prior brentuximab vedotin exposure differed between cohorts. The chain employs TRBV10-3 and TRBJ1-6; 7 bases are shared with TRBD1. The clonotype comes from a human donor with classical Hodgkin lymphoma. The sequenced sample was peripheral blood mononuclear cells (PBMCs), obtained at baseline. The CDR3: CAISDPGNRGTLHF. The DNA for the CDR3 is TGTGCCATCAGTGATCCGGGAAACAGGGGTACCCTCCACTTT.